Described below is a single TCR beta chain sequence and its context. The data were taken from a study of blood T cell dynamics during melanoma immunotherapy. Study-level information: Metastatic melanoma patients received first-line pembrolizumab or nivolumab plus ipilimumab.

This CDR3 is built from 16 residues. Germline V gives CDR1 MRHNA, CDR2 SNTAGT. The V end lost 0 bases, the J end lost 4 bases, and 15 bases lay between the germline ends. This table comes from immunoSEQ multiplex PCR, and its TCRdb copy is limited to in-frame clones, with some not included. The profile shows a few thousand clones, about 96% of them singletons. Time point defined: week 3, after first cycle of checkpoint inhibitor. At 12 weeks after first infusion, RECIST 1.1 defined response for most patients. The chain uses TRBV6-4 and TRBJ1-1, with a weak D call TRBD1 (5 bases). This clonotype was sampled from a human donor with melanoma. Source: effector memory CD8+ T cells from blood, taken from a patient treated with checkpoint blockade. The DNA of the CDR3 is TGTGCCAGCAGTGACTCGGCAGGGTCCCTGATCACTGAAGCTTTCTTT. It encodes CASSDSAGSLITEAFF.